This T cell receptor (beta chain) came from a study of technical replicates of blood from a handful of donors. The table came from immunoSEQ multiplex PCR; TCRdb's copy has only in-frame clones and leaves some out. The sample contains more than 65,000 clones, around 97% of which appear only once. Germline V gene data show CDR1 as LGHNA and CDR2 as YNFKEQ. The V segment lost 1 base and the J segment 12 bases; nucleotides outside the gene matches: 8. The CDR3 runs 15 residues. The TCR originated in a human donor in good health. The rearrangement links TRBV4-2 to TRBJ2-2; 10 bases line up with TRBD2. The sample taken for sequencing was T cells isolated from PBMCs. CDR3 in amino acids: CASSQGLAGEGQLFF. CDR3 bases: TGTGCCAGCAGCCAAGGGCTAGCGGGGGAAGGGCAGCTGTTTTTT.